This TCR beta chain was observed in a study of cytomegalovirus exposure and HLA in healthy donors. Study results and caveats: Highly shared sequence variants in one cluster were likely a sequencing artifact. The study assumed roughly uniform donor sequencing depth for presence/absence analyses.

Germline V lookup: CDR1 KGHSH, CDR2 LQKENI. The V and J ends lost 2 bases and 1 base respectively, with 11 bases between them. The CDR3 contains 15 residues. The PCR employed 60 Vbeta primers together with 13 Jbeta primers. Sequencing was performed with immunoSEQ multiplex PCR; in TCRdb, only in-frame clones are kept and a portion is missing. The sample lists 150,000 to 200,000 clones, roughly four fifths seen once, with roughly 0.99% in the top ten. Of note for this clone: What it binds is not known.

Sequenced sample: PBMCs. The chain employs TRBV18 and TRBJ1-1; no clear D gene. The TCR sequence derives from a woman between 40 and 55 years old in good health and CMV-seronegative. The CDR3: CASSPGGGENTEAFF. CDR3 sequence (DNA): TGTGCCAGCTCACCAGGTGGAGGCGAGAACACTGAAGCTTTCTTT.